This T cell receptor beta chain is drawn from a study of blood T cell repertoires in COVID-19. Looking at the study overall: Acute and convalescent COVID-19 specimens originated in the United States, Italy and Spain. In each case, the material was cDNA or gDNA derived from T cells, B-cell-depleted T cells, or PBMCs.

Seattle's cohort entered during active infection and was followed longitudinally. Per the authors' pipeline: Estimates of nucleated cell counts were drawn from the amplification of reference gene primers. TCRdb keeps only in-frame clones here, not all; method: immunoSEQ multiplex PCR. That table supplies the V and J calls and clone size; D and trimming were determined from the DNA. In the table there are roughly 300,000 clones, around 85% of which are singletons. The V end was cut by 11 bases, the J end by 0 bases, with 22 bases between. This CDR3 region has 17 residues. The germline gives CDR1 SGHAT, CDR2 FQNNGV.

The specimen was peripheral blood. The source of this sequence is a human donor with COVID-19, enrolled during active disease. The donor label of this sample is uncertain. The rearrangement uses TRBV11-2 and TRBJ2-2; D is possibly TRBD2 (6 bases). CDR3 loop: CALPGDPGLSNTGELFF. CDR3 DNA: TGTGCCCTGCCCGGCGACCCGGGACTTTCGAACACCGGGGAGCTGTTTTTT.